This TCR beta chain comes out of a study of blood T cell repertoires in COVID-19. On the study more broadly: Acute and convalescent COVID-19 specimens originated in the United States, Italy and Spain. Sample material is recorded as cDNA or gDNA derived from T cells, B-cell-depleted T cells, or PBMCs.

In the authors' methods: Amplifying reference gene primers gave estimates of nucleated cell counts. Profiling relied on immunoSEQ multiplex PCR, and the TCRdb table lists in-frame clones only, not all of them. Clone size and V and J calls were adopted from that table, with D and trimming inferred from the DNA. The table shows about 91,000 clones, with over 75% occurring only once. Germline V gene lookup returns CDR1 SGDLS and CDR2 YYNGEE. CDR3 length: 13 amino acids. The V end lost 3 bases, the J end lost 6 bases, and 7 bases lay between the germline ends. This receptor was taken from a man in his 70s with acute or convalescent COVID-19. The chain recombines TRBV9 with TRBJ1-6, with D unresolved. Sequences were obtained from peripheral blood. The CDR3 DNA follows: TGTGCCAGCAGCGGACTCGTTAATTCACCCCTCCACTTT. Translating it yields CASSGLVNSPLHF.